This TCR beta chain was retrieved from a study of early T cells in non-severe SARS-CoV-2 infection. Study-level background: Sequencing was performed on bulk RNA from unsorted whole blood, leaving chains unpaired. Study outcomes and limitations: CD4 and private specificities were missed by VDJdb matching, which favored anti-spike CD8 responses.

This CDR3 is 15 amino acids long. From germline, CDR1 is SGHVS and CDR2 FNYEAQ. V gave up 5 bases and J gave up 2 bases; unmatched junction bases: 4. TCRdb ran MiXCR on the 5' RACE reads and lists one entry per CDR3 protein. The data hold over 30,000 distinct CDR3 sequences, with about 6.5% observed a single time. This clonotype has a count of ten or more. What it binds is not known. The TCR originated in an adult who was a healthcare worker with PCR-confirmed SARS-CoV-2 infection or an uninfected control (not recorded which). Sequences were obtained from whole blood. The chain has TRBV7-6 and TRBJ2-4; 9 bases are shared with TRBD1. As DNA, the CDR3 is TGTGCCAGCAGCCCAGGGACAGGGTCCAAAAACATTCAGTACTTC. It yields the protein CASSPGTGSKNIQYF.